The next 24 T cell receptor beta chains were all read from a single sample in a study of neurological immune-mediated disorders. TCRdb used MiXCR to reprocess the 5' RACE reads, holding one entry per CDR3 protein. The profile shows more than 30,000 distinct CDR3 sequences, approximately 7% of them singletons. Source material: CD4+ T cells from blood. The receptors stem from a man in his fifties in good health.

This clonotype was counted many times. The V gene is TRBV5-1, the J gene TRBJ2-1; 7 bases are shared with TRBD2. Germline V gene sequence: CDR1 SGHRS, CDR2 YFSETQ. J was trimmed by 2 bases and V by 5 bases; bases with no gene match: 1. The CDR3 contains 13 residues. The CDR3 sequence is CASRREPYNEQFF. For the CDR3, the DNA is TGCGCCAGCAGGCGGGAGCCCTACAATGAGCAGTTCTTC.

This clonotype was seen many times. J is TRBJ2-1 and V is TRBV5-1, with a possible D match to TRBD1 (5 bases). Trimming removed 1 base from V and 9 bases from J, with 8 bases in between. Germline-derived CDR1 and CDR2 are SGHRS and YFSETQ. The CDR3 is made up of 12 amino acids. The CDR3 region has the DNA TGCGCCAGCAGCTTGACAGGTCCTGAGCAGTTCTTC. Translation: CASSLTGPEQFF.

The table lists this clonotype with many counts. The CDR3 region has the DNA TGTGCCACCAGTGAGGCCGGAATTACAGATACGCAGTATTTT. Its translation: CATSEAGITDTQYF. The chain combines TRBV24-1 with TRBJ2-3, with unresolved D. V was trimmed by 4 bases and J by 3 bases, leaving 10 bases between them. Per germline, CDR1 KGHDR and CDR2 SFDVKD. The CDR3 spans 14 residues.

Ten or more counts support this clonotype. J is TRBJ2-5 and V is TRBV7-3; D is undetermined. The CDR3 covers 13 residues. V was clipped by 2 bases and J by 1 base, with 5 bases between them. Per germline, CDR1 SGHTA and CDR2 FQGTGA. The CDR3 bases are TGTGCCAGCAGCTTACGGACCCAAGAGACCCAGTACTTC. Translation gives CASSLRTQETQYF.

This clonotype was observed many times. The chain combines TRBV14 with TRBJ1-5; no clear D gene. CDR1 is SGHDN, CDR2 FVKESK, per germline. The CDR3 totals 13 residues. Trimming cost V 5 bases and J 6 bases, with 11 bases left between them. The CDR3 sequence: CASSSAWGQPQHF. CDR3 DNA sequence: TGTGCCAGCAGCTCCGCGTGGGGTCAGCCCCAGCATTTT.

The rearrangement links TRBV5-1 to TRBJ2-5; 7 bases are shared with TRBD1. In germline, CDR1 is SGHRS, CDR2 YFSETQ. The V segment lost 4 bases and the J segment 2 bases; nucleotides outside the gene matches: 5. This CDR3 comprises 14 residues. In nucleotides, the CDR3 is TGCGCCAGCAGCAAGGGACAGCCACAAGAGACCCAGTACTTC. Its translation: CASSKGQPQETQYF. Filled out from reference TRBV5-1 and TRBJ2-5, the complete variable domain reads KAGVTQTPRYLIKTRGQQVTLSCSPISGHRSVSWYQQTPGQGLQFLFEYFSETQRNKGNFPGRFSGRQFSNSRSEMNVSTLELGDSALYLCASSKGQPQETQYFGPGTRLLVL.

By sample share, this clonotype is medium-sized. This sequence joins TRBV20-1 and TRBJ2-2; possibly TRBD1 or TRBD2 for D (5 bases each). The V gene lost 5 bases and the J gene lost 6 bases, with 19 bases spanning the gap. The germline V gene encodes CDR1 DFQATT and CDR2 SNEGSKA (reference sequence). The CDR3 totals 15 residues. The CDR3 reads CSAPRASGRAGELFF. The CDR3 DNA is TGCAGTGCTCCACGGGCGTCGGGGCGGGCCGGGGAGCTGTTTTTT.

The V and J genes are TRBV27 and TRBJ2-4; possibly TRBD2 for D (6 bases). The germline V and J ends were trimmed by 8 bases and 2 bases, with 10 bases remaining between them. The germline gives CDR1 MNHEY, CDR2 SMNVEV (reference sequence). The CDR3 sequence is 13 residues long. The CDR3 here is CASWGVSKNIQYF. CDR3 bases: TGTGCCAGCTGGGGGGTTTCCAAAAACATTCAGTACTTC.

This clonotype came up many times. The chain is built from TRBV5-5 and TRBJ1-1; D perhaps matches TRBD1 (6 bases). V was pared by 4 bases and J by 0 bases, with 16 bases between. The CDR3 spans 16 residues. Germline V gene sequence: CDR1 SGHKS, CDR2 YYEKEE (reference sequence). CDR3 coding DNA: TGTGCCAGCAGCCCTACAGGGTATGAAATGAACACTGAAGCTTTCTTT. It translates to CASSPTGYEMNTEAFF.

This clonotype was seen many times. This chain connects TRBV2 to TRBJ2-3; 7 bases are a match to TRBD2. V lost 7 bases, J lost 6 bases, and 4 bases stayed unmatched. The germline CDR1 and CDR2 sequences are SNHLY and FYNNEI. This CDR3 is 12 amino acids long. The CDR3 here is CASTNGGDTQYF. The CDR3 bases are TGTGCCAGCACCAACGGGGGGGATACGCAGTATTTT.

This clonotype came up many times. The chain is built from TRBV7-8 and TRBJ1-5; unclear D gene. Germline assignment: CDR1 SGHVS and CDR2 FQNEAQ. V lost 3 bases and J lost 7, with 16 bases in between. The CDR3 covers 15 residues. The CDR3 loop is CASSFLARTGQPQHF. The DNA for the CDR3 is TGTGCCAGCAGCTTTCTCGCTCGTACGGGGCAGCCCCAGCATTTT.

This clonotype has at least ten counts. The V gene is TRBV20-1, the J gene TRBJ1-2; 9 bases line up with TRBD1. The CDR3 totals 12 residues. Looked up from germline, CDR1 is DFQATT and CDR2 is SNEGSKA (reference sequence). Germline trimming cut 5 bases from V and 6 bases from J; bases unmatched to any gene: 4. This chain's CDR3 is CSAPDRGNGYTF. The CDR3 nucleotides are TGCAGTGCTCCGGACAGGGGCAATGGCTACACCTTC.

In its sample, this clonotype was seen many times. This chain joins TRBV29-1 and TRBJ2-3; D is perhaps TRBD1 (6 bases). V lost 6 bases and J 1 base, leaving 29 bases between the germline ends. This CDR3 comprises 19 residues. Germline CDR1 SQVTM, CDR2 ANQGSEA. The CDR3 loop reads CSVTQLRSRGVRGTDTQYF. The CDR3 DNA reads TGCAGCGTCACGCAACTAAGGTCCAGGGGAGTCCGGGGCACAGATACGCAGTATTTT.

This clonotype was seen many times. CDR3 DNA sequence: TGCAGTGCTTCTCCATCCTACGAGCAGTACTTC. Translated: CSASPSYEQYF. The chain has TRBV20-1 and TRBJ2-7; no firm D call. The ends were cut back, 5 bases at V and 1 base at J, with 6 bases in the middle. Germline lookup yields CDR1 DFQATT and CDR2 SNEGSKA (reference sequence). The CDR3 is 11 residues long.

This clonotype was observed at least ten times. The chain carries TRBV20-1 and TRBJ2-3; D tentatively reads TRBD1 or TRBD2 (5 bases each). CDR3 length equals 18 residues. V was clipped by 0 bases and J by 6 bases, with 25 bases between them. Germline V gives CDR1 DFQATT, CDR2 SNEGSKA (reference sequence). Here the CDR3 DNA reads TGCAGTGCTAGAGAGACACCACTAGTGACGATGGGGCCCGATACGCAGTATTTT. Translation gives CSARETPLVTMGPDTQYF.

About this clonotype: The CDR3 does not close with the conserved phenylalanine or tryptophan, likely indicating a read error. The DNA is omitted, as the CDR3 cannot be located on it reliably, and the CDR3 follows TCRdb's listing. The CDR3 is CASRQRARDRSFL. This chain joins TRBV27 and TRBJ2-1; TRBD1, the table's D call, lacks a check against the DNA. The CDR3 adds up to 13 amino acids, both ends counted. Germline CDR1 reads MNHEY; CDR2 reads SMNVEV (reference sequence).

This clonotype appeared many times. The CDR3 sequence: CASSPPRTGENQPQHF. The CDR3 DNA follows: TGTGCCAGCAGCCCCCCGAGGACAGGGGAGAATCAGCCCCAGCATTTT. The chain recombines TRBV7-2 with TRBJ1-5; TRBD1 agrees at 9 bases. The CDR3 runs 16 residues. The J segment lost 4 bases and the V segment lost 5 bases, leaving 9 bases of the junction unmatched. The germline V gene encodes CDR1 SGHTA and CDR2 FQGNSA.

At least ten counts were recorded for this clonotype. In DNA form, the CDR3 reads TGTGCCAGCAGCCTCCCAGGGGGTTTGGGAGAAGCTTTCTTT. Translated: CASSLPGGLGEAFF. J is TRBJ1-1 and V is TRBV6-1; 7 nucleotides match TRBD1. V lost 6 bases, J lost 8 bases, and 12 bases stayed unmatched. This CDR3 is 14 amino acids long. The germline V gene has CDR1 MNHNS and CDR2 SASEGT.

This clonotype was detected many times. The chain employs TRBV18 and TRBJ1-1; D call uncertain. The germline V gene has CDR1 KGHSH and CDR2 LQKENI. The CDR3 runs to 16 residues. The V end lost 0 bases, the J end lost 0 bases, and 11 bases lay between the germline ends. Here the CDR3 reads CASSPPQKSMNTEAFF. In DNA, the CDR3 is TGTGCCAGCTCACCACCTCAAAAGAGTATGAACACTGAAGCTTTCTTT. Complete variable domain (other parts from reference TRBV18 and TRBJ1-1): NAGVMQNPRHLVRRRGQEARLRCSPMKGHSHVYWYRQLPEEGLKFMVYLQKENIIDESGMPKERFSAEFPKEGPSILRIQQVVRGDSAAYFCASSPPQKSMNTEAFFGQGTRLTVV.

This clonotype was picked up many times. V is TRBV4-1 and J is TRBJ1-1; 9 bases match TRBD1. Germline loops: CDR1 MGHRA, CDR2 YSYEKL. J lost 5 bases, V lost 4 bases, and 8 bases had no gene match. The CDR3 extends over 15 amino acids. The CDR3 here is CASSRRDREGTEAFF. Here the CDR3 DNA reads TGCGCCAGCAGCCGGCGGGACAGGGAGGGAACTGAAGCTTTCTTT.

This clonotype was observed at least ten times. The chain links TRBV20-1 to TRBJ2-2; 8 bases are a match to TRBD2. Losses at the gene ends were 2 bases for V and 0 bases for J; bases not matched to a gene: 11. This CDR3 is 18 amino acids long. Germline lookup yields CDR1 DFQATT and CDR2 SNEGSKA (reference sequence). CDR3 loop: CSARRGVPGGPNTGELFF. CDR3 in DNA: TGCAGTGCTAGACGGGGCGTCCCGGGAGGGCCGAACACCGGGGAGCTGTTTTTT.

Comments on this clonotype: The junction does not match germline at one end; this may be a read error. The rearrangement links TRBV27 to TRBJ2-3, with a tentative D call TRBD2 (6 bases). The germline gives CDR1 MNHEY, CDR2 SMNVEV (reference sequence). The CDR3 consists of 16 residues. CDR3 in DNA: TGCGCCAGCAGTTCCCGGACTAACGGGGACCTCAGGACGCAGTATTTT. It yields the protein CASSSRTNGDLRTQYF.

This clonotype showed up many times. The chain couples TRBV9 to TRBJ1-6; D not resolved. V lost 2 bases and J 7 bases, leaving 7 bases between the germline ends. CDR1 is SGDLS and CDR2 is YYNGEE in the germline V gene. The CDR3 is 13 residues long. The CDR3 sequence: CASSVGSNSPLHF. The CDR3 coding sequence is TGTGCCAGCAGCGTCGGCAGCAATTCACCCCTCCACTTT.

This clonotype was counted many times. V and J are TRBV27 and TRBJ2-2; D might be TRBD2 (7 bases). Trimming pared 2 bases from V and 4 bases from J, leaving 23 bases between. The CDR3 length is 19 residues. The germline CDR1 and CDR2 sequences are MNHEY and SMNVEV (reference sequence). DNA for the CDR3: TGTGCCAGCAGTTTACCACGCCGGGGGCGGGAGAGAGGCACCGGGGAGCTGTTTTTT. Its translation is CASSLPRRGRERGTGELFF.